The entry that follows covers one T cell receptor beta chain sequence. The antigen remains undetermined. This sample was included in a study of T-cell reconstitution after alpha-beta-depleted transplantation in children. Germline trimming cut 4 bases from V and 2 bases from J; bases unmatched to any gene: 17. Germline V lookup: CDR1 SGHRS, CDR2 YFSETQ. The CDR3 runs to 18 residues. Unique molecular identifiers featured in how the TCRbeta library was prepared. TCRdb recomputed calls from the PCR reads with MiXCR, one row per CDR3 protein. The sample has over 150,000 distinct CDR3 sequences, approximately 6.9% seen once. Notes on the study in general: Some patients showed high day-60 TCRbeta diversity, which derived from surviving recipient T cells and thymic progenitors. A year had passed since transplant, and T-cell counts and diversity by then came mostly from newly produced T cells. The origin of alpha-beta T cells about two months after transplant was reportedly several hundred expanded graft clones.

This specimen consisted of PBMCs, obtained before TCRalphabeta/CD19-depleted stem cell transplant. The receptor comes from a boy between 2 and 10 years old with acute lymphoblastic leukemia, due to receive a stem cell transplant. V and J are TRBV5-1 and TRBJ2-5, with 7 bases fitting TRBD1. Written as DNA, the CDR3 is TGCGCCAGCAGCCAGAAAAAAACGCCGGGACAGACTCAAGAGACCCAGTACTTC. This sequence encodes CASSQKKTPGQTQETQYF. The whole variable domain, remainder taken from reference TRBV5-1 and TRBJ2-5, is KAGVTQTPRYLIKTRGQQVTLSCSPISGHRSVSWYQQTPGQGLQFLFEYFSETQRNKGNFPGRFSGRQFSNSRSEMNVSTLELGDSALYLCASSQKKTPGQTQETQYFGPGTRLLVL.